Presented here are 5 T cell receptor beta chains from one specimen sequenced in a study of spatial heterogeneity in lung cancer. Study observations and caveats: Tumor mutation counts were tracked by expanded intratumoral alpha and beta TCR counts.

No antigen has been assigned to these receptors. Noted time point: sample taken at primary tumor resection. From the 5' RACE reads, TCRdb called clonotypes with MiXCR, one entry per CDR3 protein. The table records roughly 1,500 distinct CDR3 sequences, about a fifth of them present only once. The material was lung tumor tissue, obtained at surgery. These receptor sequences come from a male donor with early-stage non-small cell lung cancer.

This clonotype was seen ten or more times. CDR3 DNA: TGTGCCAGCAGCTTATTAGGACAGGGGGCGCGAGAGACCCAGTACTTC. It specifies CASSLLGQGARETQYF. The chain employs TRBV7-2 and TRBJ2-5; 11 bases agree with TRBD1. The V and J ends lost 2 bases and 4 bases, in that order; junction bases with no gene match: 6. The CDR3 extends over 16 amino acids. The germline gives CDR1 SGHTA, CDR2 FQGNSA.

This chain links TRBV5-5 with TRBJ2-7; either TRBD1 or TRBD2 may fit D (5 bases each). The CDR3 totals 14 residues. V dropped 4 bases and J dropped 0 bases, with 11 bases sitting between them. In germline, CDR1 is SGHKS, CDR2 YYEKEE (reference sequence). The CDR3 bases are TGTGCCAGCAGCGGGGACGTCGTCTCCTACGAGCAGTACTTC. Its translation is CASSGDVVSYEQYF.

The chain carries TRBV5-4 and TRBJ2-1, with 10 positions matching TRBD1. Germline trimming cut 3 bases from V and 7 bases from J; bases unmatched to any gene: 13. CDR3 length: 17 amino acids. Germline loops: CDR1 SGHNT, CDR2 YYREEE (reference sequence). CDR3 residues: CASSSGQGFFFDNEQFF. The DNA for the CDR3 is TGTGCCAGCAGCTCGGGACAGGGGTTTTTCTTTGATAATGAGCAGTTCTTC. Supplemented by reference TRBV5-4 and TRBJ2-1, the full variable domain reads ETGVTQSPTHLIKTRGQQVTLRCSSQSGHNTVSWYQQALGQGPQFIFQYYREEENGRGNFPPRFSGLQFPNYSSELNVNALELDDSALYLCASSSGQGFFFDNEQFFGPGTRLTVL.

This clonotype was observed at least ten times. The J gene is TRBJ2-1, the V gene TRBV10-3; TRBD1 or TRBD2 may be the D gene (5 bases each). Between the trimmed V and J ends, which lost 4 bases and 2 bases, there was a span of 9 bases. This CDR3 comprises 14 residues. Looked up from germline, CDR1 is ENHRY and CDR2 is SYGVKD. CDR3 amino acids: CAISGGPPYNEQFF. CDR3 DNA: TGTGCCATCAGTGGGGGACCACCCTACAATGAGCAGTTCTTC.

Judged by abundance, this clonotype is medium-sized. CDR3 sequence: CASSLGLAGGNSYEQYF. In DNA form, the CDR3 reads TGCGCCAGCAGCTTGGGACTAGCGGGAGGAAACTCCTACGAGCAGTACTTC. The rearrangement uses TRBV5-1 and TRBJ2-7, with TRBD2 matching over 13 bases. The germline V gene encodes CDR1 SGHRS and CDR2 YFSETQ. The CDR3 runs 17 residues. V lost 0 bases to trimming and J lost 0 bases; unmatched junction nucleotides: 3.